This T cell receptor (beta chain) stems from a study of shared clonotypes between healthy human individuals. Study outcomes and limitations: Blood alone was sampled, and tissue repertoires likely differ.

Profiled with immunoSEQ multiplex PCR; TCRdb holds only in-frame clones, not every one. The sample records 1 million to 1.3 million clones, more than 75% being singletons. Concerning this clone: Its antigen is unidentified.

Trimming took 8 bases from V and 2 from J, leaving 16 bases between them. CDR3 length: 14 residues. CDR1 and CDR2 from the germline V gene are MDHEN and SYDVKM. V usage is TRBV28 and J usage is TRBJ2-7, with D perhaps matching TRBD1 (7 bases). This receptor was obtained from a man aged 18 to 29 in good health. Some clones in this sample may be carry-over from other donors' samples. Sequencing was performed on memory CD4+ T cells from PBMCs. Subset meaning: CD45RA-negative fraction. In DNA form, the CDR3 reads TGTGCCAGCGTGCACGCGGGGACAGCCTACGAGCAGTACTTC. Protein: CASVHAGTAYEQYF. Combining the CDR3 with reference TRBV28 and TRBJ2-7 gives the whole variable domain DVKVTQSSRYLVKRTGEKVFLECVQDMDHENMFWYRQDPGLGLRLIYFSYDVKMKEKGDIPEGYSVSREKKERFSLILESASTNQTSMYLCASVHAGTAYEQYFGPGTRLTVT.